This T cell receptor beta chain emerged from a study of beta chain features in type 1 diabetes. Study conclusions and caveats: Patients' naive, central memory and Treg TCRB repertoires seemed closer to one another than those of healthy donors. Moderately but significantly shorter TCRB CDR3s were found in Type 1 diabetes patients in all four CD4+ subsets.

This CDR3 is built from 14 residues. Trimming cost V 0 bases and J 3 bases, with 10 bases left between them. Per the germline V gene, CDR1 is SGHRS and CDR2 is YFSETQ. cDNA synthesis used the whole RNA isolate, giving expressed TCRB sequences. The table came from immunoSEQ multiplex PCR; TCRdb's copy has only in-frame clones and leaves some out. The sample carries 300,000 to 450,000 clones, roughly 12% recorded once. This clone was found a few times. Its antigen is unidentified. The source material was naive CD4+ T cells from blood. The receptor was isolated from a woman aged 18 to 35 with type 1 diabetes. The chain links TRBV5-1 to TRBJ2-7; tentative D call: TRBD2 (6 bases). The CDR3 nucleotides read TGCGCCAGCAGCTTGGGGACTACGCTCTACGAGCAGTACTTC. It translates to CASSLGTTLYEQYF.